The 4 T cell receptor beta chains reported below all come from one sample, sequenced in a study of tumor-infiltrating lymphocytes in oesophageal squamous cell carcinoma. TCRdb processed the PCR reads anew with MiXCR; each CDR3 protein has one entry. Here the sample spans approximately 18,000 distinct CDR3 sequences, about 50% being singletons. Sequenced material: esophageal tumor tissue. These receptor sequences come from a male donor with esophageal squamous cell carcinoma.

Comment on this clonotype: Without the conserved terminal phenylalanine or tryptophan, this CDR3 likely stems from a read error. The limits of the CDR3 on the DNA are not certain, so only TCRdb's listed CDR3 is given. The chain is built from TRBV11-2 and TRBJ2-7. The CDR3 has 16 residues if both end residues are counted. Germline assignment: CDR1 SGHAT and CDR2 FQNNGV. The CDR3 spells CASSSDAFNYGYTFGS.

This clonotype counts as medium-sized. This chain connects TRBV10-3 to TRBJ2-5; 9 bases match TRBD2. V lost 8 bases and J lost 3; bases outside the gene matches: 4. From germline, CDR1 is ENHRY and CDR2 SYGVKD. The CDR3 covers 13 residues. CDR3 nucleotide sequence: TGTGCCATCTCTTGGACTAGCGAAGAGACCCAGTACTTC. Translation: CAISWTSEETQYF.

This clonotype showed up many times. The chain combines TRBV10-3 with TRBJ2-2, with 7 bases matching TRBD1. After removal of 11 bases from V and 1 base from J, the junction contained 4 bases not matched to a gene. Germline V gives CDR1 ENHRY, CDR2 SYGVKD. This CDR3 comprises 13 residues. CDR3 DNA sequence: TGTGCCCCATGGACAGGGAACACCGGGGAGCTGTTTTTT. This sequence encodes CAPWTGNTGELFF.

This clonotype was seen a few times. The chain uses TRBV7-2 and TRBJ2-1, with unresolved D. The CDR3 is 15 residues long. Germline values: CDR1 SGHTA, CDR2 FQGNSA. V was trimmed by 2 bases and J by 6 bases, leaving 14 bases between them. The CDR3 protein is CASSLNLGRSNEQFF. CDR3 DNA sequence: TGTGCCAGCAGCTTAAACCTTGGACGAAGCAATGAGCAGTTCTTC.